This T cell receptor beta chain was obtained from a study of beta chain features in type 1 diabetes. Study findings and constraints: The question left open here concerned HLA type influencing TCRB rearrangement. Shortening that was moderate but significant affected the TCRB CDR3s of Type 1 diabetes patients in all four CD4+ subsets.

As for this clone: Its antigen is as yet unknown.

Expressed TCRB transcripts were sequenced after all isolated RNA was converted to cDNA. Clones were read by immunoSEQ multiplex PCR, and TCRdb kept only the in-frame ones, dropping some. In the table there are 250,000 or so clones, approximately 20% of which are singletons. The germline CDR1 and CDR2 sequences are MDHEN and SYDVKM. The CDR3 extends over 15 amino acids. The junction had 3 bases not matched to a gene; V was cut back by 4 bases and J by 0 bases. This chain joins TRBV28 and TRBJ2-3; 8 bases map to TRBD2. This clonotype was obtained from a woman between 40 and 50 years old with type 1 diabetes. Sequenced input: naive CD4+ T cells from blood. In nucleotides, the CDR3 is TGTGCCAGCAGTTCGAGCGGGGGTAGCACAGATACGCAGTATTTT. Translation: CASSSSGGSTDTQYF.